The 23 T cell receptor beta chains reported below all come from one sample, sequenced in a study of blood T cell repertoires in COVID-19. This table comes from immunoSEQ multiplex PCR, and its TCRdb copy is limited to in-frame clones, with some not included. Of some 130,000 clones in the sample, about 89% were seen once. The sequenced sample was peripheral blood. Receptor source: a woman between 70 and 85 years old with COVID-19, enrolled during active disease.

The V call is TRBV3-1 (or the pseudogene TRBV3-2), the J call TRBJ2-5, with D possibly matching TRBD2 (6 bases). CDR1 is LGHDT and CDR2 is YNNKEL in the germline V gene (reference sequence). V was pared by 6 bases and J by 4 bases, with 18 bases between. CDR3 length: 15 residues. CDR3 DNA: TGTGCCAGCAGTCCTCTTTATCGGGAGTTAGAGACCCAGTACTTC. Its translation is CASSPLYRELETQYF.

Regarding this clone: Other DNA sequences in this specimen translate into the identical CDR3. The J gene is TRBJ1-5, the V gene TRBV5-1; 7 bases match TRBD1. The CDR3 runs 15 residues. With V trimmed by 0 bases and J by 2 bases, 2 bases remained unmatched. CDR1 and CDR2 from the germline V gene are SGHRS and YFSETQ. The CDR3 bases are TGCGCCAGCAGCTTGGGAACAGGGGGCAATCAGCCCCAGCATTTT. Encoded protein: CASSLGTGGNQPQHF.

This rearrangement joins TRBV11-3 to TRBJ1-5, with 8 nucleotides matching TRBD1. Germline CDR1 and CDR2: SGHNT and YENEEA. Losses at the gene ends were 5 bases for V and 5 bases for J; bases not matched to a gene: 8. CDR3 size: 15 residues. The CDR3 region has the DNA TGTGCCAGCAGCCCTGGACAGGGCGCATATCAGCCCCAGCATTTT. Amino acids: CASSPGQGAYQPQHF.

The V and J genes are TRBV27 and TRBJ1-5; 10 bases are a match to TRBD1. Germline CDR1 is MNHEY and CDR2 is SMNVEV (reference sequence). Losses at the gene ends were 6 bases for V and 6 bases for J; bases not matched to a gene: 11. The CDR3 extends over 16 amino acids. The CDR3 DNA follows: TGTGCCAGCAGCCCTCTCACCGGGACAGGGGTTCAGCCCCAGCATTTT. This encodes CASSPLTGTGVQPQHF.

The chain carries TRBV11-2 and TRBJ1-2, with 9 positions matching TRBD1. The CDR3 extends over 13 amino acids. CDR1 and CDR2 from the germline V gene are SGHAT and FQNNGV. J gave up 5 bases and V 5 bases, and 3 bases lay outside the gene matches. This CDR3 reads CASSPGTGYGYTF. In DNA form, the CDR3 reads TGTGCCAGCAGCCCGGGGACAGGGTATGGCTACACCTTC.

The rearrangement links TRBV5-8 to TRBJ1-2, with D perhaps matching TRBD1 (5 bases). The CDR3 covers 14 residues. Per germline, CDR1 SGHTS and CDR2 YDEGEE. Trimming stripped 0 bases from V and 4 bases from J, with 10 bases between. The CDR3 reads CASSLVARAYGYTF. In DNA form, the CDR3 reads TGTGCCAGCAGCTTGGTTGCCAGGGCCTATGGCTACACCTTC. Based on the CDR3 plus reference TRBV5-8 and TRBJ1-2, the full variable domain is EAGVTQSPTHLIKTRGQQATLRCSPISGHTSVYWYQQALGLGLQFLLWYDEGEERNRGNFPPRFSGRQFPNYSSELNVNALELEDSALYLCASSLVARAYGYTFGSGTRLTVV.

V is TRBV5-6 and J is TRBJ2-3, with 12 bases identical to TRBD1. This CDR3 has 15 amino acids. Germline V lookup: CDR1 SGHDT, CDR2 YYEEEE. V was pared by 7 bases and J by 4 bases, with 7 bases of the junction left unmatched. DNA of the CDR3: TGTGCCAGCGAGCCCGGGACAGGGGGCCCAGATACGCAGTATTTT. It encodes CASEPGTGGPDTQYF.

The chain joins TRBV28 to TRBJ1-1; no reliable D call. The CDR3 contains 13 residues. Trimming stripped 7 bases from V and 6 bases from J, with 15 bases between. CDR1 MDHEN and CDR2 SYDVKM come from the germline V gene. The CDR3 spells CASTPRPESEAFF. In nucleotides, the CDR3 is TGTGCCAGCACCCCTAGACCCGAATCTGAAGCTTTCTTT.

The table lists this clone with a count of one. The V and J genes are TRBV11-3 and TRBJ2-1; 12 bases align to TRBD2. The CDR3 is 15 amino acids. Trimming removed 6 bases from V and 4 bases from J; junction bases left unmatched: 4. CDR1 is SGHNT, CDR2 YENEEA, per germline. The CDR3 here is CASRPSGGAYNEQFF. Written as DNA, the CDR3 is TGTGCCAGCAGGCCTAGCGGGGGGGCGTACAATGAGCAGTTCTTC.

V and J are TRBV28 and TRBJ2-7; 8 bases are shared with TRBD1. The germline CDR1 and CDR2 sequences are MDHEN and SYDVKM. J was trimmed by 5 bases and V by 8 bases; bases with no gene match: 11. CDR3 length: 14 residues. CDR3 DNA: TGTGCCAGCTGGACAGGGATTTATTTCCACGAGCAGTACTTC. It specifies CASWTGIYFHEQYF.

This clone has only a few counts. The genes are TRBV6-5 and TRBJ1-6; unclear D gene. CDR3 size: 15 residues. V gave up 0 bases and J gave up 8 bases, with 11 bases separating them. From germline, CDR1 is MNHEY and CDR2 SVGAGI. The CDR3 sequence is CASSYSVSGYSPLHF. The CDR3 DNA reads TGTGCCAGCAGTTACTCCGTGTCAGGATATTCACCCCTCCACTTT.

The chain joins TRBV29-1 to TRBJ2-2; possibly TRBD1 for D (5 bases). This CDR3 is built from 12 residues. The V and J ends lost 7 bases and 6 bases respectively, with 12 bases between them. CDR1 is SQVTM, CDR2 ANQGSEA, per germline. This CDR3 reads CSGSLTAGELFF. The DNA for the CDR3 is TGCAGCGGTAGCCTGACAGCCGGGGAGCTGTTTTTT.

This rearrangement joins TRBV5-1 to TRBJ2-2, with D possibly matching TRBD2 (5 bases). V was trimmed by 4 bases and J by 5 bases, leaving 9 bases between them. CDR3 length: 13 amino acids. The germline CDR1 and CDR2 sequences are SGHRS and YFSETQ. The CDR3 loop is CASSPLATGELFF. The CDR3 nucleotides are TGCGCCAGCAGCCCGCTAGCAACCGGGGAGCTGTTTTTT.

The chain recombines TRBV28 with TRBJ1-2; 9 bases are shared with TRBD1. CDR1 is MDHEN and CDR2 is SYDVKM in the germline V gene. This CDR3 has 15 residues. V lost 6 bases to trimming and J lost 10 bases; unmatched junction nucleotides: 15. The CDR3 spells CASRFSGTGIIDYTF. The CDR3 coding sequence is TGTGCCAGCAGATTCTCCGGGACAGGGATTATCGACTACACCTTC.

The chain employs TRBV19 and TRBJ2-7; D may be TRBD1 (5 bases). From germline, CDR1 is LNHDA and CDR2 SQIVND (reference sequence). This CDR3 is built from 16 residues. V was trimmed by 4 bases and J by 0 bases, leaving 16 bases between them. The CDR3 bases are TGTGCCAGTAGTACCCGACAGACCTCTAACTCCTACGAGCAGTACTTC. It codes for CASSTRQTSNSYEQYF.

This clone has just one count. In DNA form, the CDR3 reads TGTGCCTGGAGGGCCGGGACTGTAAATGAAAAACTGTTTTTT. It is translated as CAWRAGTVNEKLFF. The chain recombines TRBV30 with TRBJ1-4, with TRBD1 as a possible D gene (5 bases). From germline, CDR1 is GTSNPN and CDR2 SVGIG (reference sequence). This CDR3 is built from 14 residues. V was trimmed by 3 bases and J by 5 bases, leaving 13 bases between them. The variable domain in full, completed from reference TRBV30 and TRBJ1-4, reads SQTIHQWPATLVQPVGSPLSLECTVEGTSNPNLYWYRQAAGRGLQLLFYSVGIGQISSEVPQNLSASRPQDRQFILSSKKLLLSDSGFYLCAWRAGTVNEKLFFGSGTQLSVL.

V usage is TRBV11-3 and J usage is TRBJ2-7; TRBD2 aligns across 7 bases. Germline CDR1 and CDR2: SGHNT and YENEEA. The CDR3 runs 14 residues. V trimming: 4 bases; J trimming: 7 bases; junction bases outside the gene matches: 10. CDR3 in DNA: TGTGCCAGCAGCTCACGTGGGGGGGGTAAGGAGCAGTACTTC. Amino acids: CASSSRGGGKEQYF.

The CDR3 region is CASSYSGAGDYGYTF. Here the CDR3 DNA reads TGTGCCAGCAGTTACTCTGGGGCAGGGGACTATGGCTACACCTTC. This chain joins TRBV6-6 and TRBJ1-2; D may be TRBD1 (6 bases). V gave up 0 bases and J gave up 3 bases, with 11 bases separating them. The CDR3 runs to 15 residues. The germline gives CDR1 MNHNY, CDR2 SVGAGI (reference sequence).

The V gene is TRBV11-1, the J gene TRBJ2-5; 9 nucleotides line up with TRBD1. Unmatched junction bases numbered 4, after V lost 5 bases and J lost 0 bases. In germline, CDR1 is SGHAT, CDR2 FQDESV (reference sequence). The CDR3 length is 15 residues. As DNA, the CDR3 is TGTGCCAGCAGCACAGGGGGCGGAAACCAAGAGACCCAGTACTTC. It codes for CASSTGGGNQETQYF.

The chain recombines TRBV9 with TRBJ2-5, with D perhaps TRBD2 (5 bases). V was cut by 6 bases and J by 5 bases, with 29 bases left in between. The CDR3 is 18 amino acids. Germline V gene lookup returns CDR1 SGDLS and CDR2 YYNGEE. CDR3 protein: CASTFKRRSNHLRETQYF. The CDR3 DNA reads TGTGCCAGCACCTTCAAGCGGAGATCCAACCACCTTCGGGAGACCCAGTACTTC.

V and J are TRBV4-2 and TRBJ2-5, with 11 bases identical to TRBD2. This CDR3 is 15 amino acids long. Trimming removed 4 bases from V and 4 bases from J; junction bases left unmatched: 5. Germline CDR1 is LGHNA and CDR2 is YNFKEQ. CDR3 bases: TGTGCCAGCAGCCGACGACTAGCGGGGCTAGAGACCCAGTACTTC. Its protein product is CASSRRLAGLETQYF.

The chain links TRBV2 to TRBJ1-2; D is unresolved. V lost 1 base, J lost 0 bases, and 3 bases lay in between. Germline lookup yields CDR1 SNHLY and CDR2 FYNNEI. The CDR3 is 13 residues long. The CDR3 is CASSEVANYGYTF. DNA for the CDR3: TGTGCCAGCAGTGAAGTAGCTAACTATGGCTACACCTTC.

This chain joins TRBV19 and TRBJ1-5; D uncertain. Deletions cut 5 bases from V and 4 bases from J, with 15 bases between. From germline, CDR1 is LNHDA and CDR2 SQIVND (reference sequence). The CDR3 length is 15 residues. CDR3 loop: CASSPRDLPNQPQHF. The CDR3 coding sequence is TGTGCCAGTAGTCCCCGGGATCTGCCAAATCAGCCCCAGCATTTT.